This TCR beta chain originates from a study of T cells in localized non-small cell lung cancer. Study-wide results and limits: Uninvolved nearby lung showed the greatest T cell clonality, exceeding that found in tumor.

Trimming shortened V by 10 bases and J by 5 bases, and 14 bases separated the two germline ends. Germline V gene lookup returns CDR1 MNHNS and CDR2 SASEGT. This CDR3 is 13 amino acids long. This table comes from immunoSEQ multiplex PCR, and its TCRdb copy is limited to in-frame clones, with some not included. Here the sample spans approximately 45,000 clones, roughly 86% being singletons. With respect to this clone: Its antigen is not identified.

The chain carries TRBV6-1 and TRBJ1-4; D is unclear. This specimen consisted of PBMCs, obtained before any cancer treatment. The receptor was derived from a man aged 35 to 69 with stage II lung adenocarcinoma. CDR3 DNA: TGTGCCACCACAGAACACCTCAATGAAAAACTGTTTTTT. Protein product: CATTEHLNEKLFF.